This T cell receptor (beta chain) is drawn from a study of identical twins. Broader study findings: The study drew conclusions from cross-sectional statistical analysis, not from following the same donors. Fewer insertions were carried by abundant cord blood beta clonotypes, but none was seen in memory repertoires.

The CDR3 extends over 15 amino acids. Germline V gene lookup returns CDR1 LGHNA and CDR2 YNFKEQ. V lost 0 bases to trimming and J lost 2 bases; unmatched junction nucleotides: 2. A universal primer site was incorporated via template switching, and the cDNA contained unique molecular identifiers. TCRdb fed the 5' RACE reads into MiXCR, producing one record per CDR3 protein. The profile shows hundreds of thousands of distinct CDR3 sequences, 5.5% to 7.5% of them singletons. Healthy Caucasians supplied all donations. This clonotype was recorded many times. Its antigen remains unidentified. Sequenced input: naive T cells sorted from blood. The clonotype was recovered from a man aged 18 to 30 in good health. The gene calls are TRBV4-2 and TRBJ2-5; 8 bases align to TRBD2. This CDR3 is CASSQDGTRQETQYF. CDR3 DNA sequence: TGTGCCAGCAGCCAAGATGGGACTAGGCAAGAGACCCAGTACTTC.